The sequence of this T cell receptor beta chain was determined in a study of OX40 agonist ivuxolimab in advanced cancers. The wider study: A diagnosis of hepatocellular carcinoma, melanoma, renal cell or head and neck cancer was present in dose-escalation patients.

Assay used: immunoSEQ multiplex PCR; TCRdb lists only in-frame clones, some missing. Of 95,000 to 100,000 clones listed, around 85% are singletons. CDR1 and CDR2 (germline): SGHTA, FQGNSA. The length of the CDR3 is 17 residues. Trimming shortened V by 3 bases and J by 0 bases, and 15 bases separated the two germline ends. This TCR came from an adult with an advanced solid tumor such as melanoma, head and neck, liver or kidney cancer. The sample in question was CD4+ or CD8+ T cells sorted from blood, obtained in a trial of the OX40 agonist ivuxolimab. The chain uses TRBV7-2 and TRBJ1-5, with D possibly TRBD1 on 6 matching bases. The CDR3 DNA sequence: TGTGCCAGCAGCTTTAGGGCAGGGGTGTTTAGCAATCAGCCCCAGCATTTT. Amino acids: CASSFRAGVFSNQPQHF.